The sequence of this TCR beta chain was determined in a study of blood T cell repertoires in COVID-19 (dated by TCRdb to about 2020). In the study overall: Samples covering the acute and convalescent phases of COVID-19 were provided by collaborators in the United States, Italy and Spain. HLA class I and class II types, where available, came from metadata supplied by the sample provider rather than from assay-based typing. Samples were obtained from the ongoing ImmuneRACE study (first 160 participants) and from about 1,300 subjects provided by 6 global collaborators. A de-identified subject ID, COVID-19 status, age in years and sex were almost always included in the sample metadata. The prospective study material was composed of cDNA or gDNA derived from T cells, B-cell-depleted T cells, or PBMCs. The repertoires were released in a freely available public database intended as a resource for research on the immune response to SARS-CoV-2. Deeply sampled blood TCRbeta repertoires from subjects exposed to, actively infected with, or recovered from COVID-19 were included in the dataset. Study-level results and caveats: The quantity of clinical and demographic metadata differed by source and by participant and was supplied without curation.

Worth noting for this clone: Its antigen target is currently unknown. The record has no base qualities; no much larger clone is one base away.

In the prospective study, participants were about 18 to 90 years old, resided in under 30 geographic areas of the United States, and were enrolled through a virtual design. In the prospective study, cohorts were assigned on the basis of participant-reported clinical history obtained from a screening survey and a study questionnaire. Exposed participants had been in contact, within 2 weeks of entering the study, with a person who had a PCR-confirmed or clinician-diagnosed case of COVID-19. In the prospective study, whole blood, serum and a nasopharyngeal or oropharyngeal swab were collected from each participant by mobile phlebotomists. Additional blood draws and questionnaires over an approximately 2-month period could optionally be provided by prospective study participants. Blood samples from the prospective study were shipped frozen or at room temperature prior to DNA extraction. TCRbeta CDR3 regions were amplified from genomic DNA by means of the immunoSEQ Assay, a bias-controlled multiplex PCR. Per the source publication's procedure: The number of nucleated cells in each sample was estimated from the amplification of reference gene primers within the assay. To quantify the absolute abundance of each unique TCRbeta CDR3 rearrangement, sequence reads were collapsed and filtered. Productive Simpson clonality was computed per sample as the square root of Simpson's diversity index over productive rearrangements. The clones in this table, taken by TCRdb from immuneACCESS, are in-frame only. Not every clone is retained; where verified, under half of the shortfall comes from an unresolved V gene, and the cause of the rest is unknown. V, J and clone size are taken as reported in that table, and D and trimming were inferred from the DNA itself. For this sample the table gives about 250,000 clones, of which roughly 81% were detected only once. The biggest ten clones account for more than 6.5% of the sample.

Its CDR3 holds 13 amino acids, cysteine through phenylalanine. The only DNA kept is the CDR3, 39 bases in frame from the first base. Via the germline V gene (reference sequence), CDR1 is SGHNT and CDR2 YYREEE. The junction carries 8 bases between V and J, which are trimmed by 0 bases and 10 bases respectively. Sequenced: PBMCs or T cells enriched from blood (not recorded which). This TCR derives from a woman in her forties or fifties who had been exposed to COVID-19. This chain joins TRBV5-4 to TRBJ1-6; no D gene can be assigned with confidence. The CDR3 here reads CASSLVSGSPLHF. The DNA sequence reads TGTGCCAGCAGCTTGGTGTCCGGGTCACCCCTCCACTTT.